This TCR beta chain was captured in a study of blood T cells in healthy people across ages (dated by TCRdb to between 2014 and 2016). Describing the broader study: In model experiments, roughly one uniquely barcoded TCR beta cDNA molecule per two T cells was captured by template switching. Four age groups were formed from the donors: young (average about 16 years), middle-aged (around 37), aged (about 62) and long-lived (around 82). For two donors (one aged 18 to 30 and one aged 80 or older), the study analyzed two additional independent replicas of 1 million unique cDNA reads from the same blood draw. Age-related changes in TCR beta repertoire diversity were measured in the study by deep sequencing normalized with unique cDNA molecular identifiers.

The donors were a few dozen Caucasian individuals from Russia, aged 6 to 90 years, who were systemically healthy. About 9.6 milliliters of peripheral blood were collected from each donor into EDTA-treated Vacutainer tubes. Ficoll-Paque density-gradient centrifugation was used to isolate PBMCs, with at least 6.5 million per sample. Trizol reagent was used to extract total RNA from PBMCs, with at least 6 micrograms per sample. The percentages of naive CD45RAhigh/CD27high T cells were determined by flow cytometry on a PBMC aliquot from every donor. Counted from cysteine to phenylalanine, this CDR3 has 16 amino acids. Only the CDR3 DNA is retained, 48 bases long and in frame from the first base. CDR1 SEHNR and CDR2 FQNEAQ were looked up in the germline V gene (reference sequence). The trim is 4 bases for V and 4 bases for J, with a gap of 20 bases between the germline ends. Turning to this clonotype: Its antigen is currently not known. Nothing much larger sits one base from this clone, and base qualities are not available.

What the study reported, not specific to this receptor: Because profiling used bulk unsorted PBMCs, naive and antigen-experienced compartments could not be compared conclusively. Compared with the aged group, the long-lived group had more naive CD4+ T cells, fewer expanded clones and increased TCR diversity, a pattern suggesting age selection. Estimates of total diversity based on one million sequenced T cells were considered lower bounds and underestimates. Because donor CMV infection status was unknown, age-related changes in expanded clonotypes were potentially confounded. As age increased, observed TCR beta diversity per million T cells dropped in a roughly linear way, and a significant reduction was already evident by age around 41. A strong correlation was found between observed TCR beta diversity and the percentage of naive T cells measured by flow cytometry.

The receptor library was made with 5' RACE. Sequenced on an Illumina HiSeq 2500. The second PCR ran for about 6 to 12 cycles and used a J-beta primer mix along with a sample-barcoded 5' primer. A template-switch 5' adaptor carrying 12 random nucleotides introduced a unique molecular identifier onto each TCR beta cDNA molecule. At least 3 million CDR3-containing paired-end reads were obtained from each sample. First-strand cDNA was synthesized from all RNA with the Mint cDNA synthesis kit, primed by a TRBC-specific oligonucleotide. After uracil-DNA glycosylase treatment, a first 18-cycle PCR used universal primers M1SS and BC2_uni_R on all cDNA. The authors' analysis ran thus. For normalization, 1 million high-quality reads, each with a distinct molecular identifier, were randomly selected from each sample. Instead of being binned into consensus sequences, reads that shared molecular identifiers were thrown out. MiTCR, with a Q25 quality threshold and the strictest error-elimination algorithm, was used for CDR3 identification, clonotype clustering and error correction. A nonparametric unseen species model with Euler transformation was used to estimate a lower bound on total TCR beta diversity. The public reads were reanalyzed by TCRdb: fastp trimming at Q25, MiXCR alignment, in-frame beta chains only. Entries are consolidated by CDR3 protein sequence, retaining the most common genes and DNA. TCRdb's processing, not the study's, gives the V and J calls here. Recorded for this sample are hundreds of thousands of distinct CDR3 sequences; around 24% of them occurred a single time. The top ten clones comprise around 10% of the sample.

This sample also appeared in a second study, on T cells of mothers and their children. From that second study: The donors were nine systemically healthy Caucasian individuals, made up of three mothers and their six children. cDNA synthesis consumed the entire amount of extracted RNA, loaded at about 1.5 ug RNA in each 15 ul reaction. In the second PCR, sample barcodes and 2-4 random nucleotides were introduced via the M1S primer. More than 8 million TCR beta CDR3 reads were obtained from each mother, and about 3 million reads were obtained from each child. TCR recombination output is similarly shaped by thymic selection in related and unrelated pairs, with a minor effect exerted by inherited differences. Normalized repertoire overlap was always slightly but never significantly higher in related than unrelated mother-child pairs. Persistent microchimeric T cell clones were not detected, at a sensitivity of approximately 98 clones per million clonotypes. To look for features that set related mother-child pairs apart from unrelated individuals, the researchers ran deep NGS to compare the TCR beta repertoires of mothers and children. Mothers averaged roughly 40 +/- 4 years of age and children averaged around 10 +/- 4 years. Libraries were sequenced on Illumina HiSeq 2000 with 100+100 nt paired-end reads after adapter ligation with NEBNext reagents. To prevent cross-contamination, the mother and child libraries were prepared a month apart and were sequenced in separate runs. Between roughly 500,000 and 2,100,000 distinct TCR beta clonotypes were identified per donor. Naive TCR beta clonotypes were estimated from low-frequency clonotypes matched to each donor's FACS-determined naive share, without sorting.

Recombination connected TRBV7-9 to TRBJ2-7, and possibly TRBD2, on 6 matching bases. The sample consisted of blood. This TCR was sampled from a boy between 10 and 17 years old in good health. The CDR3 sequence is CASSCGGWGLLYEQYF. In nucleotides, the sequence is TGTGCCAGCAGCTGTGGCGGATGGGGACTGCTGTACGAGCAGTACTTC.